This is a list of T cell receptor beta chains from one sample in a study of cytomegalovirus exposure and HLA in healthy donors. Only in-frame clones appear in the TCRdb table, and some are missing; sequencing was by immunoSEQ multiplex PCR. This table has 75,000 to 95,000 clones, about 90% appearing once. Input material: PBMCs. The receptor source for this set is a man aged 18 to 30 in good health and CMV-seronegative. Each CDR3 is given with its conserved first and last residue. The D gene is left open where the match is weak. For some rows the clone size is stated as once, few or many, or as a class when expanded; others skip it.

TRBD1	TRBV27	TRBJ1-2	15	NA	TGTGCCAGCAGTTTTTTGGACAGGACTAACTATGGCTACACCTTC	CASSFLDRTNYGYTF
TRBD1	TRBV5-1	TRBJ2-2	15	NA	TGCGCCAGCGGCGATTGGACAGGAGGCACCGGGGAGCTGTTTTTT	CASGDWTGGTGELFF
NA	TRBV27	TRBJ2-2	12	once	TGTGCCAGCAAACTGGTGGCCGGGGAGCTGTTTTTT	CASKLVAGELFF
NA	TRBV19	TRBJ2-7	15	NA	TGTGCCAGTAGTATAAGCAAGGGGTCGGCCTACGAGCAGTACTTC	CASSISKGSAYEQYF
TRBD1	TRBV6-5	TRBJ1-1	14	NA	TGTGCCAGCAGTTCGACAGGGCGGAGGGCTGAAGCTTTCTTT	CASSSTGRRAEAFF
NA	TRBV6-4	TRBJ2-3	14	few	TGTGCCAGCAGCGACGGGACGGGGGCAGATACGCAGTATTTT	CASSDGTGADTQYF
NA	TRBV7-2	TRBJ2-1	13	NA	TGTGCCAGCAGCTTAGGGCTCAACAATGAGCAGTTCTTC	CASSLGLNNEQFF
NA	TRBV11-3	TRBJ2-3	16	NA	TGTGCCAGCAGCCCCGGACAGTGGGGCCGCACAGATACGCAGTATTTT	CASSPGQWGRTDTQYF
TRBD2	TRBV5-8	TRBJ2-7	15	NA	TGTGCCAGCAGCAACAGCGGGAGAAAGATCGACGAGCAGCACTTC	CASSNSGRKIDEQHF
NA	TRBV5-4	TRBJ2-6	20	NA	TGTGCCAGCAGCTTGGTTGGCCTTAGCGGAGCGAGCTCTGGGGCCAACGTCCTGACTTTC	CASSLVGLSGASSGANVLTF
TRBD1	TRBV19	TRBJ2-6	19	NA	TGTGCCAGTAGTATGACGGGCCCGGGACAGGGAGCTGGGGCCAACGTCCTGACTTTC	CASSMTGPGQGAGANVLTF
NA	TRBV5-6	TRBJ1-1	14	NA	TGTGCCAGCAGCCGCAGGCTTATGAACACTGAAGCTTTCTTT	CASSRRLMNTEAFF
NA	TRBV28	TRBJ1-5	14	NA	TGTGCCAGCAGTTTATATGGGGGGGGTCAGCCCCAGCATTTT	CASSLYGGGQPQHF
NA	TRBV11-2	TRBJ1-2	13	NA	TGTGCCAGCAGCTTAGAGAGAAACTATGGCTACACCTTC	CASSLERNYGYTF
TRBD1	TRBV28	TRBJ1-3	14	NA	TGTGCCAGCAGTAACAGGGGCGGGGGGGACACCATATATTTT	CASSNRGGGDTIYF
NA	TRBV14	TRBJ2-2	11	NA	TGTGCCAGCAGCCAATACGGGGAGCTGTTTTTT	CASSQYGELFF
NA	TRBV28	TRBJ1-5	15	NA	TGCGCCAGCAGTTTGCCTCACAGGGTGGTTCAGCCCCAGCATTTT	CASSLPHRVVQPQHF
TRBD1	TRBV28	TRBJ2-7	14	NA	TGTGCCAGCATGGGGACAGGGGGTTCCTACGAGCAGTACTTC	CASMGTGGSYEQYF
NA	TRBV29-1	TRBJ2-1	14	NA	TGCAGCGTTGAATCCTCCGGTGGCTACAATGAGCAGTTCTTC	CSVESSGGYNEQFF
NA	TRBV6-1	TRBJ1-4	15	NA	TGTGCCAGCACTATGAACCCGGCAACTAATGAAAAACTGTTTTTT	CASTMNPATNEKLFF
TRBD1	TRBV10-3	TRBJ1-2	14	NA	TGTGCCATCAGTGAAGGGACAGCGAACTATGGCTACACCTTC	CAISEGTANYGYTF
NA	TRBV6-7	TRBJ2-4	17	NA	TGTGCCAGCAGTTACTCGGGTAACAGGAAGAGGGGGAACATTCAGTACTTC	CASSYSGNRKRGNIQYF
TRBD2	TRBV5-6	TRBJ2-7	17	NA	TGTGCCAGCAGCTTGGGTCTAGCGGGAGTGCTACCCGGGGAGCAGTACTTC	CASSLGLAGVLPGEQYF
TRBD2	TRBV28	TRBJ2-5	17	NA	TGTGCCAGCAGCCCGGGGGGTAGCGGGAGTCGACGGGAGACCCAGTACTTC	CASSPGGSGSRRETQYF
TRBD1	TRBV25-1	TRBJ2-7	16	NA	TGTGCCAGCAGTGCGGGTGGGACAGGGGGCTTGGACGAGCAGTACTTC	CASSAGGTGGLDEQYF
TRBD2	TRBV19	TRBJ2-7	14	NA	TGTGCCAGTAGTATTCAGCGGGGGTCCTACGAGCAGTACTTC	CASSIQRGSYEQYF
NA	TRBV18	TRBJ1-1	13	NA	TGTGCCAGCTCACCGCGAGCGACAGACGAAGCTTTCTTT	CASSPRATDEAFF
NA	TRBV10-3	TRBJ2-7	13	NA	TGTGCCTGCGGAAAGAGGACAGAGAACGAGCAGTACTTC	CACGKRTENEQYF
NA	TRBV2	TRBJ2-1	14	NA	TGTGCCAGCAGTGTAACAGGTGTCTACAATGAGCAGTTCTTC	CASSVTGVYNEQFF
NA	TRBV7-6	TRBJ1-1	16	NA	TGTGCCAGCAGCTTAGGGGTGGGGGGAGGAGTCACTGAAGCTTTCTTT	CASSLGVGGGVTEAFF
TRBD1	TRBV7-6	TRBJ2-1	16	NA	TGTGCCAGCAGCTTGAATGACAGGGGGTTCTACAATGAGCAGTTCTTC	CASSLNDRGFYNEQFF
TRBD2	TRBV15	TRBJ2-3	15	NA	TGTGCCACTTCCCTTAGCGGGAGGTCCACAGATACGCAGTATTTT	CATSLSGRSTDTQYF
TRBD2	TRBV2	TRBJ2-7	14	NA	TGTGCCAGCATATGGACTAGCGGGAGCCACGAGCAGTACTTC	CASIWTSGSHEQYF
TRBD2	TRBV29-1	TRBJ2-3	13	NA	TGCAGCGTTGTATGGACTAGGAAGGATACGCAGTATTTT	CSVVWTRKDTQYF
TRBD1	TRBV5-5	TRBJ1-1	16	NA	TGTGCCAGCAGAGAGGGACAGGGGGCCTTGTACACTGAAGCTTTCTTT	CASREGQGALYTEAFF
NA	TRBV18	TRBJ1-5	13	NA	TGTGCCAGCTCACCGCAGGATCGAGAGCCCCAGCATTTT	CASSPQDREPQHF
NA	TRBV9	TRBJ2-1	13	NA	TGTGCCAGCAGCTCGTCCACAGGTATTGAGCAGTTCTTC	CASSSSTGIEQFF
TRBD2	TRBV7-2	TRBJ2-1	15	NA	TGTGCCAGCAGGCGGTCTAGCGGGGCCCACAATGAGCAGTTCTTC	CASRRSSGAHNEQFF
NA	TRBV27	TRBJ2-4	17	NA	TGTGCCAGCAGTTCAAAACCCCTCACATTACCCAAAAACATTCAGTACTTC	CASSSKPLTLPKNIQYF
TRBD1	TRBV4-2	TRBJ1-6	17	NA	TGTGCCAGCAGCCAAGGAGGAACAGGGGCCTATAATTCACCCCTCCACTTT	CASSQGGTGAYNSPLHF
NA	TRBV28	TRBJ2-4	16	NA	TGTGCCAGCAGTTTCGGGGGGCGGGTAGCCAAAAACATTCAGTACTTC	CASSFGGRVAKNIQYF
NA	TRBV7-9	TRBJ1-1	9	NA	TGTTCCACCTCCCGGGAAGCTTTCTTT	CSTSREAFF
TRBD2	TRBV28	TRBJ2-5	16	once	TGTGCCAGCAGTGGAGTGACTAGCTGGGGGAAAGAGACCCAGTACTTC	CASSGVTSWGKETQYF